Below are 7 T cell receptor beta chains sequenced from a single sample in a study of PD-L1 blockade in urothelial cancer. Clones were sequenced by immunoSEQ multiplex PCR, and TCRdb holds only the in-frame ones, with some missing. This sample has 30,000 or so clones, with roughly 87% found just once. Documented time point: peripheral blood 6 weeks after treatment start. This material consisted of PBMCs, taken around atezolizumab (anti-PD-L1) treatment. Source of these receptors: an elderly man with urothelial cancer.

CDR3 in DNA: TGTGCCAGCAGTGAATCGGGTGGGAGCTCCTACGAGCAGTACTTC. Translation: CASSESGGSSYEQYF. The V and J genes are TRBV25-1 and TRBJ2-7, with a possible D match to TRBD2 (5 bases). The length of the CDR3 is 15 residues. Per germline, CDR1 MGHDK and CDR2 SYGVNS. Trimming left V 1 base short and J 0 bases short, with 10 bases between.

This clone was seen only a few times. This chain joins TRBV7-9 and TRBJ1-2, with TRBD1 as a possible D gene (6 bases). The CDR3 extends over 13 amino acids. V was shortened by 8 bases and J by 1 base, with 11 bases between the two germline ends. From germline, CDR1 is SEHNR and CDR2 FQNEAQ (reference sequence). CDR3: CASHRDHNYGYTF. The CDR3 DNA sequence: TGTGCCAGCCACAGGGACCATAACTATGGCTACACCTTC.

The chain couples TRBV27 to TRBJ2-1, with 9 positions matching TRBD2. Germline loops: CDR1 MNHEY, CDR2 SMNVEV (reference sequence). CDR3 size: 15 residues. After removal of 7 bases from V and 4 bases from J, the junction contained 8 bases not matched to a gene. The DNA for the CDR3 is TGTGCCAGCATAGGTTTCCTAGCGGGATACAATGAGCAGTTCTTC. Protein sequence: CASIGFLAGYNEQFF.

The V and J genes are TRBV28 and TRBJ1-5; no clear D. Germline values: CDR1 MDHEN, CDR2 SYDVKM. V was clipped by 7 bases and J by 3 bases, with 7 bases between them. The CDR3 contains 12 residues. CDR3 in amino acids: CASTRINQPQHF. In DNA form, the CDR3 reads TGTGCCAGCACTCGTATCAATCAGCCCCAGCATTTT.

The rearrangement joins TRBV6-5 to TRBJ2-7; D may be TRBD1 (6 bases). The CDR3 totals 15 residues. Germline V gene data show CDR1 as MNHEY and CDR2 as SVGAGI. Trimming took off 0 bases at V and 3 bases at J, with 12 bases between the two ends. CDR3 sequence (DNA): TGTGCCAGCAGTTACTCGACGACAGGATACTACGAGCAGTACTTC. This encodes CASSYSTTGYYEQYF.

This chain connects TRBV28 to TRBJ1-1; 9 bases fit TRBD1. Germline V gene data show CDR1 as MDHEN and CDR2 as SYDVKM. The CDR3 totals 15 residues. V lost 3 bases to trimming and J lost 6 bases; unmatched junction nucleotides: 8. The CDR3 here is CASSFPGQGGAEAFF. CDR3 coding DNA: TGTGCCAGCAGTTTTCCGGGACAGGGTGGGGCTGAAGCTTTCTTT.

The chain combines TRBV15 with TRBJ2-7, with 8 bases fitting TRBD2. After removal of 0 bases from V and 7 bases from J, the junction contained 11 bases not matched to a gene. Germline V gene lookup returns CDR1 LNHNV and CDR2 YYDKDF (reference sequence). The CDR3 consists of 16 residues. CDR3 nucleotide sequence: TGTGCCACCAGCAGAGAAGGGCAGCGGGAGAGGTTTGAGCAGTACTTC. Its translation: CATSREGQRERFEQYF.